The following is a T cell receptor beta chain sequence with its context. This clone was detected only a few times. There is no known antigen for this receptor. No quality values exist for individual bases; no much larger clone is one base distant. The same CDR3 is also encoded by other DNA sequences in this sample. TCRbeta CDR3 regions were sequenced with the immunoSEQ Assay. After extraction, genomic DNA underwent amplification by bias-controlled multiplex PCR, followed by high-throughput sequencing. Concerning the study's data processing: To quantify the absolute abundance of each unique TCRbeta CDR3 region, sequences were collapsed and filtered. T cell fraction was estimated by normalizing TCRbeta template counts to usable DNA, which was measured by amplifying reference genes present in all nucleated cells. Repertoire TCRs were annotated as SARS-CoV-2-specific by exact matching of V gene, CDR3 amino acid sequence and J gene to a known reactive TCR set. MIRA supplied the reference SARS-CoV-2 TCR set, which was filtered for enrichment in COVID-19-positive ImmuneCODE repertoires so that public or cross-reactive TCRs were removed. Drawing on the MIRA antigens, annotated TCRs were analysed further at the level of specific ORF or position within ORF. Breadth was defined as the number of annotated unique rearrangements divided by the total number of unique productive rearrangements, and depth was defined as the summed frequency of the annotated unique rearrangements. Two-sided Wilcoxon rank-sum tests were used to compare TCR breadth between groups. TCRdb limited this immuneACCESS table to in-frame rearrangements with V and J called. A share of clones is missing; checked studies link under half to unresolved V genes, and the rest is unexplained. The D gene and trimming were derived from the DNA, and the V and J assignments and clone size from that table. This sample lists about 440,000 clones; approximately 90% were detected once. The top ten clones comprise 9.5% to 15% of the sample.

This sample stems from a study of Ad26.COV2.S vaccination and SARS-CoV-2 variants (dated by TCRdb to the early 2020s). General notes on the study: Donors in the vaccine arm were drawn from COV1001, a multicentre, randomized, double-blind, placebo-controlled phase I-IIa trial testing Ad26.COV2.S in healthy adults. Ad26.COV2.S was given intramuscularly at 5x10^10 or 1x10^11 viral particles, as a single shot or as two shots 56 days apart. TCRbeta repertoire sequencing served as the tool for gauging how specific and how broad the SARS-CoV-2-reactive T cell receptors were following Ad26.COV2.S vaccination. The TCR-sequenced set comprised around 30 samples: about 19 Ad26.COV2.S vaccine recipients, 5 placebo recipients and 8 SARS-CoV-2 convalescent individuals. Trial participants were randomized into five groups of five, in which low-dose or high-dose Ad26.COV2.S was given once or twice, or placebo was given on both occasions. Blinding of investigators to trial group allocation was maintained during experiments and outcome assessment. General study outcomes and caveats: The study lacked the statistical power to compare responses across vaccine doses or regimens. After vaccination, spike-specific CD8+ and CD4+ T cell responses were reported to show substantial breadth. Ad26.COV2.S recipients had higher spike-specific TCR breadth than placebo recipients (P = 0.0014). The authors noted that the TCR breadth and depth analyses may have underestimated total T cell responses. Vaccine and placebo recipients had similar non-spike TCR breadth, a finding consistent with the vaccine containing only spike.

The junction shows trimming of 5 bases on V and 2 bases on J, plus 7 bases between the germline ends. The CDR3 holds 13 amino acids from the cysteine to the phenylalanine. Here the CDR3 DNA is all that survives: 39 bases in frame from base 1. CDR1 and CDR2 are read off the germline V gene as SGHTA and FQGNSA. In the paper's terms, the treatment or condition label means: approximately 18 received Ad26.COV2.S at low or high dose, single or two shots; 5 received placebo; per-sample allocation not given. Repertoires of vaccine and placebo recipients were sequenced from samples taken on day 63 after the first injection. In Cohort 1b, 20 to 25 adults aged 18-55 years were enrolled at a single site in Boston, USA, between 29 July and 7 August 2020. Ad26.COV2.S was a replication-incompetent adenovirus type 26 vector that expressed a prefusion-stabilized SARS-CoV-2 spike protein derived from the original Wuhan strain.

The rearranged segments are TRBV7-2 and TRBJ1-5, with the D gene not clear enough to name. The sample was peripheral blood, taken in a trial of Ad26.COV2.S vaccine versus placebo. The TCR comes from a person aged 18-65 years who received the Ad26.COV2.S COVID-19 vaccine or a placebo. CDR3 region: CASSVRGNQPQHF. The DNA is as follows: TGTGCCAGCAGCGTCCGTGGCAATCAGCCCCAGCATTTT. With the rest looked up from the reference TRBV7-2 and TRBJ1-5 genes rather than sequenced, the full variable domain is GAGVSQSPSNKVTEKGKDVELRCDPISGHTALYWYRQSLGQGLEFLIYFQGNSAPDKSGLPSDRFSAERTGGSVSTLTIQRTQQEDSAVYLCASSVRGNQPQHFGDGTRLSIL.